Presented here are 13 T cell receptor beta chains from one specimen sequenced in a study of blood T cell repertoires in COVID-19. Using immunoSEQ multiplex PCR, the repertoire was profiled, and TCRdb retains in-frame clones only, with some absent. The sample yields around 100,000 clones, less than 80% seen once. The specimen was peripheral blood. The source is a man in his 70s with active or convalescent COVID-19.

This clone was found a few times. The CDR3, as DNA: TGCGCCAGCATCGGGAACACCGGGGAGCTGTTTTTT. Its protein product is CASIGNTGELFF. The chain joins TRBV5-1 to TRBJ2-2, with D hard to call. The germline V gene encodes CDR1 SGHRS and CDR2 YFSETQ. Trimming shortened V by 6 bases and J by 1 base, and 4 bases separated the two germline ends. This CDR3 has 12 amino acids.

The genes are TRBV6-1 and TRBJ1-2; D gene uncertain. Germline CDR1 reads MNHNS; CDR2 reads SASEGT. V shed 2 bases and J shed 5 bases, with 21 bases lying between them. CDR3 length: 17 amino acids. CDR3 residues: CASSERGDPGSRYGYTF. CDR3 nucleotide sequence: TGTGCCAGCAGTGAACGGGGTGACCCTGGGTCTCGGTATGGCTACACCTTC.

This chain connects TRBV7-2 to TRBJ1-2; 7 bases fit TRBD1. The trim removed 5 bases at V and 4 bases at J, leaving 10 bases unmatched. CDR3 length: 15 amino acids. Germline V CDR1 and CDR2: SGHTA, FQGNSA. The CDR3: CASSRSGTDFYGYTF. The CDR3 DNA reads as TGTGCCAGCAGCCGGAGTGGGACAGACTTCTATGGCTACACCTTC.

The chain carries TRBV5-4 and TRBJ2-2; D perhaps matches TRBD1 (6 bases). Germline V gives CDR1 SGHNT, CDR2 YYREEE (reference sequence). V shed 4 bases and J shed 6 bases, with 10 bases lying between them. This CDR3 contains 13 residues. The CDR3 sequence is CASSLGQSGELFF. The CDR3 nucleotides read TGTGCCAGCAGCCTAGGACAGTCCGGGGAGCTGTTTTTT.

This clone was observed once. One end of the junction varies from germline; a read error may be responsible. Written as DNA, the CDR3 is TGTGCCAGCTCACCACAGACAGGTCCGGTTGCTTTTGGCTTC. Encoded protein: CASSPQTGPVAFGF. The genes are TRBV18 and TRBJ2-7; weak D call: TRBD1 (6 bases). The length of the CDR3 is 14 residues. CDR1 is KGHSH, CDR2 LQKENI, per germline.

This chain joins TRBV15 and TRBJ2-7; D call uncertain. Germline-derived CDR1 and CDR2 are LNHNV and YYDKDF (reference sequence). Between the trimmed V and J ends, which lost 0 bases and 4 bases, there was a span of 7 bases. The CDR3 is made up of 13 amino acids. The CDR3: CATSRESGYEQYF. Written as DNA, the CDR3 is TGTGCCACCAGCAGAGAGTCAGGTTACGAGCAGTACTTC.

The gene calls are TRBV5-1 and TRBJ2-6, with D hard to call. Germline CDR1 and CDR2: SGHRS and YFSETQ. The V gene lost 0 bases and the J gene lost 0 bases, with 7 bases spanning the gap. This CDR3 contains 16 residues. The CDR3 DNA sequence: TGCGCCAGCAGCTTGGCTTATAGCTCTGGGGCCAACGTCCTGACTTTC. Protein: CASSLAYSSGANVLTF.

This chain uses TRBV6-5 with TRBJ2-5; D unclear. The germline V and J ends were trimmed by 5 bases and 0 bases, with 7 bases remaining between them. This CDR3 spans 13 amino acids. The germline V gene encodes CDR1 MNHEY and CDR2 SVGAGI. Here the CDR3 DNA reads TGTGCCAGCAGTACACCAGACCAAGAGACCCAGTACTTC. Protein: CASSTPDQETQYF.

The V and J genes are TRBV24-1 and TRBJ1-5; D is perhaps TRBD1 (6 bases). Germline CDR1 reads KGHDR; CDR2 reads SFDVKD. The CDR3 has 14 amino acids. Deletions cut 4 bases from V and 11 bases from J, with 17 bases between. CDR3 coding DNA: TGTGCCACCAGTGACCCAATGACCGCAGGGGCCCAGCATTTT. This encodes CATSDPMTAGAQHF.

The chain is built from TRBV28 and TRBJ1-5, with D maybe TRBD1 (5 bases). The CDR3 runs to 14 residues. V lost 5 bases and J lost 13, with 21 bases in between. Germline V gene sequence: CDR1 MDHEN, CDR2 SYDVKM. In DNA form, the CDR3 reads TGTGCCAGCAGTCTACTAGCAAGGACATTCATGCAGCATTTT. As protein: CASSLLARTFMQHF.

The chain recombines TRBV7-9 with TRBJ2-3, with 7 bases matching TRBD2. J was trimmed by 2 bases and V by 5 bases; bases with no gene match: 7. In germline, CDR1 is SEHNR, CDR2 FQNEAQ (reference sequence). The CDR3 contains 15 residues. The CDR3 DNA reads TGTGCCAGCAGCGACAGTGGGACTATCACAGATACGCAGTATTTT. Translating it yields CASSDSGTITDTQYF.

The chain employs TRBV24-1 and TRBJ2-1; 7 bases line up with TRBD1. Trimming removed 7 bases from V and 7 bases from J; junction bases left unmatched: 6. The length of the CDR3 is 13 residues. The germline V gene encodes CDR1 KGHDR and CDR2 SFDVKD. As DNA, the CDR3 is TGTGCCACCAGCCCGAAGGACAGGAATGAGCAGTTCTTC. It specifies CATSPKDRNEQFF.

This sequence joins TRBV19 and TRBJ1-1; D possibly corresponds to TRBD1 (6 bases). The V end lost 6 bases, the J end lost 6 bases, and 11 bases lay between the germline ends. CDR1 is LNHDA, CDR2 SQIVND, per germline (reference sequence). This CDR3 region has 12 residues. Here the CDR3 reads CASRKTGPEAFF. CDR3 nucleotide sequence: TGTGCCAGTAGGAAAACAGGGCCTGAAGCTTTCTTT.